Shown below are 5 T cell receptor beta chains from a single sample sequenced in a study of control samples from healthy donors and cancer patients. Profiling relied on immunoSEQ multiplex PCR, and the TCRdb table lists in-frame clones only, not all of them. The sample shows 70,000 or so clones, over 75% of them seen only once. Sequenced sample: blood. Source of these receptors: a man aged 45-60 years in good health.

The chain combines TRBV7-9 with TRBJ1-5; no clear D. The germline V and J ends were trimmed by 3 bases and 3 bases, with 12 bases remaining between them. Germline CDR1 SEHNR, CDR2 FQNEAQ (reference sequence). The CDR3 covers 15 residues. The CDR3 DNA reads TGTGCCAGCAGCTTGGGGTACAGTCCCAATCAGCCCCAGCATTTT. Amino acid sequence: CASSLGYSPNQPQHF.

The CDR3 loop is CASSRGQVAYEQYF. DNA of the CDR3: TGTGCCAGCAGCAGAGGACAGGTAGCCTACGAGCAGTACTTC. J is TRBJ2-7 and V is TRBV7-8; TRBD1 aligns across 7 bases. Unmatched junction bases numbered 6, after V lost 5 bases and J lost 2 bases. The germline V gene encodes CDR1 SGHVS and CDR2 FQNEAQ. This CDR3 has 14 amino acids.

This clone appeared a few times. This chain joins TRBV9 and TRBJ2-3; 13 bases are a match to TRBD2. V gave up 0 bases and J gave up 3 bases; unmatched junction bases: 4. The V gene's germline CDR1 is SGDLS and CDR2 YYNGEE. This CDR3 spans 17 amino acids. In DNA, the CDR3 is TGTGCCAGCAGCGTAGAACTAGCGGGGGGGCTGACAGATACGCAGTATTTT. This translates into CASSVELAGGLTDTQYF.

The chain links TRBV5-6 to TRBJ1-3; D is uncertain. The CDR3 extends over 17 amino acids. Trimming took off 0 bases at V and 0 bases at J, with 13 bases between the two ends. The germline CDR1 and CDR2 sequences are SGHDT and YYEEEE. DNA for the CDR3: TGTGCCAGCAGCTTGGTCGGAGGATTGCACTCTGGAAACACCATATATTTT. Amino acid sequence: CASSLVGGLHSGNTIYF.

This chain links TRBV28 with TRBJ1-1; D unresolved. V was pared by 1 base and J by 1 base, with 4 bases between. The CDR3 has 13 amino acids. CDR1 is MDHEN, CDR2 SYDVKM, per germline. This CDR3 is CASSLSSNTEAFF. Written as DNA, the CDR3 is TGTGCCAGCAGTTTATCCTCGAACACTGAAGCTTTCTTT.